The 26 T cell receptor beta chains below all came from one sample that was sequenced in a study of T cell responses to AZD1222 COVID-19 vaccine. TCRdb's table, derived via immunoSEQ multiplex PCR, lists solely in-frame clones and lacks some. The sample yields around 100,000 clones, 87% seen once. The sequencing used peripheral blood, collected 28 days after the second AZD1222 dose. These receptors originate from an adult who received the AZD1222 COVID-19 vaccine.

The chain recombines TRBV12-3 or TRBV12-4 with TRBJ2-5; D may be TRBD1 (6 bases). There are 13 residues in the CDR3. V lost 0 bases, J lost 5 bases, and 7 bases lay in between. CDR3 residues: CASSLARGETQYF. CDR3 nucleotide sequence: TGTGCCAGCAGTTTAGCCAGGGGTGAGACCCAGTACTTC.

The chain recombines TRBV5-1 with TRBJ2-3; D unclear. V dropped 0 bases and J dropped 2 bases, with 7 bases sitting between them. This CDR3 is built from 14 residues. Germline assignment: CDR1 SGHRS and CDR2 YFSETQ. The CDR3 region has the DNA TGCGCCAGCAGCTTGGTTCAGCTCACAGATACGCAGTATTTT. Translating it yields CASSLVQLTDTQYF.

The chain links TRBV15 to TRBJ1-2; 9 bases map to TRBD1. The J segment lost 4 bases and the V segment lost 1 base, leaving 10 bases of the junction unmatched. The CDR3 is 17 amino acids. The germline CDR1 and CDR2 sequences are LNHNV and YYDKDF (reference sequence). Written as DNA, the CDR3 is TGTGCCACCAGCAGAGTTTTGGGACAGGGATCCGGCTATGGCTACACCTTC. Translated: CATSRVLGQGSGYGYTF.

This chain links TRBV19 with TRBJ2-7; 8 nucleotides agree with TRBD1. Germline loops: CDR1 LNHDA, CDR2 SQIVND (reference sequence). The CDR3 runs to 15 residues. J gave up 3 bases and V 6 bases, and 10 bases lay outside the gene matches. The chain's CDR3 is CASSTGQAINYEQYF. The DNA for the CDR3 is TGTGCCAGTAGCACGGGACAGGCGATAAACTACGAGCAGTACTTC.

This rearrangement joins TRBV25-1 to TRBJ2-3; D is possibly TRBD2 (6 bases). The CDR3 covers 15 residues. V shed 5 bases and J shed 1 base, with 13 bases lying between them. Per the germline V gene, CDR1 is MGHDK and CDR2 is SYGVNS. CDR3: CASSSLERGTDTQYF. CDR3 nucleotides: TGTGCCAGCAGTTCGCTCGAGCGGGGCACAGATACGCAGTATTTT.

In its sample, this clone was seen a few times. The chain employs TRBV19 and TRBJ1-2; D is possibly TRBD1 (6 bases). CDR1 LNHDA and CDR2 SQIVND come from the germline V gene (reference sequence). The CDR3 has 11 residues. The CDR3, as DNA: TGTGCGACAGGAGGTTTCTATGGCTACACCTTC. Its protein is CATGGFYGYTF.

The chain uses TRBV6-6 and TRBJ1-5; no clear D. CDR1 is MNHNY and CDR2 is SVGAGI in the germline V gene (reference sequence). The V and J ends lost 2 bases and 5 bases respectively, with 10 bases between them. The length of the CDR3 is 14 residues. The CDR3 sequence is CASSYRHDDQPQHF. CDR3 nucleotide sequence: TGTGCCAGCAGTTACCGGCATGATGATCAGCCCCAGCATTTT.

V and J are TRBV6-2 or TRBV6-3 and TRBJ2-7; 9 bases fit TRBD2. This CDR3 region has 15 residues. Germline CDR1 and CDR2: MNHEY and SVGEGT. V was pared by 0 bases and J by 2 bases, with 2 bases of the junction left unmatched. CDR3 nucleotides: TGTGCCAGCAGTTACTCGACTAGCGGAACCTACGAGCAGTACTTC. This codes for CASSYSTSGTYEQYF.

The V and J genes are TRBV30 and TRBJ2-5; D gene unclear. The germline gives CDR1 GTSNPN, CDR2 SVGIG (reference sequence). The CDR3 totals 12 residues. The germline V and J ends were trimmed by 1 base and 1 base, with 4 bases remaining between them. The CDR3 region has the DNA TGTGCCTGGAGTGGCCCCCAAGAGACCCAGTACTTC. Translating gives CAWSGPQETQYF.

This clone was found once. The gene calls are TRBV6-5 and TRBJ1-1; no reliable D call. The CDR3 length is 13 residues. In germline, CDR1 is MNHEY, CDR2 SVGAGI. V was shortened by 7 bases and J by 5 bases, with 14 bases between the two germline ends. The CDR3: CASTTAGRTEAFF. In DNA, the CDR3 is TGTGCCAGCACCACCGCGGGGAGGACTGAAGCTTTCTTT.

The chain combines TRBV29-1 with TRBJ2-4, with unresolved D. The CDR3 runs to 12 residues. Trimming shortened V by 5 bases and J by 0 bases, and 5 bases separated the two germline ends. CDR1 and CDR2 from the germline V gene are SQVTM and ANQGSEA. CDR3 in amino acids: CSVHIAKNIQYF. CDR3 coding DNA: TGCAGCGTTCACATAGCCAAAAACATTCAGTACTTC. The variable domain in full, with the rest retrieved from reference TRBV29-1 and TRBJ2-4, is SAVISQKPSRDICQRGTSLTIQCQVDSQVTMMFWYRQQPGQSLTLIATANQGSEATYESGFVIDKFPISRPNLTFSTLTVSNMSPEDSSIYLCSVHIAKNIQYFGAGTRLSVL.

As for this clone: This same CDR3 is encoded by further DNA sequences in the sample. This chain links TRBV28 with TRBJ2-1; D is uncertain. Trimming pared 4 bases from V and 4 bases from J, leaving 2 bases between. Germline V CDR1 and CDR2: MDHEN, SYDVKM. The CDR3 contains 11 residues. The CDR3 DNA is TGTGCCAGCAGTTCTTACAATGAGCAGTTCTTC. Encoded protein: CASSSYNEQFF.

V usage is TRBV25-1 and J usage is TRBJ1-2; D ambiguous. The germline V gene has CDR1 MGHDK and CDR2 SYGVNS. This CDR3 has 14 amino acids. Trimming left V 6 bases short and J 0 bases short, with 11 bases between. The CDR3 spells CASRASATNYGYTF. CDR3 nucleotide sequence: TGTGCCAGCAGGGCCTCGGCTACTAACTATGGCTACACCTTC.

The genes are TRBV5-1 and TRBJ2-7, with 9 bases aligning to TRBD1. The V gene end was trimmed by 3 bases and the J gene end by 5 bases; junction bases not matched to a gene: 3. The germline V gene encodes CDR1 SGHRS and CDR2 YFSETQ. The CDR3 totals 13 residues. DNA for the CDR3: TGCGCCAGCAGCTCGGGACAGGGTAACGAGCAGTACTTC. Translated: CASSSGQGNEQYF.

The chain joins TRBV11-2 to TRBJ2-6, with unresolved D. Trimming took off 7 bases at V and 0 bases at J, with 19 bases between the two ends. CDR3 length equals 18 residues. Germline loops: CDR1 SGHAT, CDR2 FQNNGV. The DNA of the CDR3 is TGTGCCAGCAACAGAATTCCAGGTCCTCCCTCTGGGGCCAACGTCCTGACTTTC. Translating gives CASNRIPGPPSGANVLTF.

This clone has a handful of counts. This chain joins TRBV7-7 and TRBJ2-5, with 13 bases lining up with TRBD2. In germline, CDR1 is SSHAT, CDR2 FNYEAQ (reference sequence). This CDR3 is built from 16 residues. After removal of 1 base from V and 5 bases from J, the junction contained 4 bases not matched to a gene. CDR3 sequence reads: CASSLGTSGSGETQYF. Written as DNA, the CDR3 is TGTGCCAGCAGCTTAGGGACTAGCGGGAGCGGTGAGACCCAGTACTTC.

The chain employs TRBV2 and TRBJ2-3, with D perhaps matching TRBD2 (5 bases). The V gene lost 5 bases and the J gene lost 4 bases, with 19 bases spanning the gap. The CDR3 totals 16 residues. Germline V gene sequence: CDR1 SNHLY, CDR2 FYNNEI. CDR3 bases: TGTGCCAGCAGTTTTGAGCGGTCGATGAAGTCAGATACGCAGTATTTT. This encodes CASSFERSMKSDTQYF.

V and J are TRBV21-1 and TRBJ1-5; the table assigns TRBD1, which was not confirmed against the DNA. TRBV21-1 is a pseudogene. CDR3 size: 19 residues. CDR3 amino acids: CASSKVNFLTGSYNQPQHF. The CDR3 DNA reads TGTGCCAGCAGCAAAGTCAATTTCCTTACAGGGTCTTACAATCAGCCCCAGCATTTT.

This clone came up a few times. The CDR3 reads CASSSPGTSYAGELFF. DNA of the CDR3: TGTGCCAGCAGCTCGCCCGGGACTAGCTACGCCGGGGAGCTGTTTTTT. This chain connects TRBV7-9 to TRBJ2-2; 9 bases are a match to TRBD2. Germline V gives CDR1 SEHNR, CDR2 FQNEAQ (reference sequence). This CDR3 is built from 16 residues. V shed 4 bases and J 6 bases; nucleotides not matched to a gene: 9.

This chain uses TRBV4-2 with TRBJ2-7; D might be TRBD2 (5 bases). The CDR3 extends over 21 amino acids. The germline V gene has CDR1 LGHNA and CDR2 YNFKEQ. The germline V and J ends were trimmed by 1 base and 0 bases, with 28 bases remaining between them. The DNA for the CDR3 is TGTGCCAGCAGCCAAGGGGTTTCAAGTAGGGCCCGAAAGCGGTTCTCCTACGAGCAGTACTTC. This translates into CASSQGVSSRARKRFSYEQYF.

The chain carries TRBV20-1 and TRBJ2-1, with TRBD2 matching 9 bases. V was clipped by 3 bases and J by 9 bases; unmatched bases: 12. CDR1 DFQATT and CDR2 SNEGSKA come from the germline V gene (reference sequence). The CDR3 totals 15 residues. CDR3 sequence (DNA): TGCAGTGCTAGTGGGGCTAAGACTAGCGGCAGTGAGCAGTTCTTC. It translates to CSASGAKTSGSEQFF.

The chain employs TRBV10-3 and TRBJ2-7, with D possibly TRBD1 on 6 matching bases. CDR1 is ENHRY, CDR2 SYGVKD, per germline. V was pared by 4 bases and J by 9 bases, with 19 bases between. The CDR3 covers 14 residues. In nucleotides, the CDR3 is TGTGCCATCAGTGTAGATGGCAGGGGTCATGGGCAGTACTTC. Its translation: CAISVDGRGHGQYF.

The chain is built from TRBV6-1 and TRBJ2-7, with D maybe TRBD1 (5 bases). Germline loops: CDR1 MNHNS, CDR2 SASEGT. The CDR3 consists of 13 residues. V lost 2 bases, J lost 3 bases, and 8 bases lay in between. The DNA of the CDR3 is TGTGCCAGCAGTGAACAGACAGTCTACGAGCAGTACTTC. This translates into CASSEQTVYEQYF.

The chain combines TRBV3-1 (or the pseudogene TRBV3-2) with TRBJ1-5; D might be TRBD1 (5 bases). Trimming removed 4 bases at V and 0 bases at J, with 7 bases between. CDR3 length: 14 amino acids. Germline lookup yields CDR1 LGHDT and CDR2 YNNKEL (reference sequence). CDR3 sequence (DNA): TGTGCCAGCAGCCGGGACGTTAGCAATCAGCCCCAGCATTTT. As protein: CASSRDVSNQPQHF.

The chain employs TRBV5-5 and TRBJ1-5; tentative D call: TRBD1 (6 bases). Between the trimmed V and J ends, which lost 2 bases and 3 bases, there was a span of 15 bases. The CDR3 has 16 residues. Per the germline V gene, CDR1 is SGHKS and CDR2 is YYEKEE (reference sequence). CDR3 DNA sequence: TGTGCCAGCAGCTTAACAGGGTCTTTGGTCAATCAGCCCCAGCATTTT. This gives the protein CASSLTGSLVNQPQHF. The full variable domain, its missing parts supplied by reference TRBV5-5 and TRBJ1-5, is DAGVTQSPTHLIKTRGQQVTLRCSPISGHKSVSWYQQVLGQGPQFIFQYYEKEERGRGNFPDRFSARQFPNYSSELNVNALLLGDSALYLCASSLTGSLVNQPQHFGDGTRLSIL.

This chain links TRBV29-1 with TRBJ2-1; the match to TRBD2 covers 9 bases. Germline V gives CDR1 SQVTM, CDR2 ANQGSEA. The CDR3 sequence is 13 residues long. Losses at the gene ends were 7 bases for V and 5 bases for J; bases not matched to a gene: 6. The CDR3 loop is CSGSGSWNNEQFF. CDR3 nucleotide sequence: TGCAGCGGTAGCGGGAGCTGGAACAATGAGCAGTTCTTC.